This is a list of T cell receptor beta chains from one sample in a study of T cells in Graves' hyperthyroidism and ophthalmopathy. TCRdb reanalysed the multiplex PCR reads using MiXCR and keeps one entry per CDR3 protein. The sample has more than 300,000 distinct CDR3 sequences, less than 20% seen once. The sequenced sample consisted of blood. The receptors come from a man aged 18 to 30 with Graves' ophthalmopathy. CDR3s include the opening cysteine and the closing phenylalanine or tryptophan. Fields, in order: D gene, V gene, J gene, CDR3 protein. A D gene is named only where the DNA matches it firmly.

NA,TRBV7-3,TRBJ2-1,CASSPFKAPSYNEQFF
NA,TRBV20-1,TRBJ2-5,CSATRGSVVAEETQYF
NA,TRBV2,TRBJ2-5,CASSLGTDQETQYF
NA,TRBV24-1,TRBJ1-1,CATSDESTGLDEAFF
TRBD2,TRBV6-5,TRBJ2-1,CASSYSTAGGINEQFF
NA,TRBV10-3,TRBJ2-7,CASRATDPSEQYF
TRBD1,TRBV2,TRBJ2-1,CASSQSGQVTNEQFF
NA,TRBV2,TRBJ1-1,CASSLQGNPNTEAFF
TRBD2,TRBV10-2,TRBJ2-3,CAISRLAGGPEDDTQYF
NA,TRBV11-2,TRBJ1-2,CASSLSLGGVGRGFTF
NA,TRBV5-1,TRBJ1-1,CASSADSEAFF
TRBD2,TRBV10-3,TRBJ2-2,CAISATSGGTGELFF
NA,TRBV5-1,TRBJ2-5,CASSSQKETQYF
NA,TRBV2,TRBJ2-1,CASRGEAGAKHEQFF
NA,TRBV7-2,TRBJ2-2,CASSLVLDLGELFF
TRBD1,TRBV7-2,TRBJ1-5,CASSFAGTGGQPQHF
NA,TRBV28,TRBJ1-2,CASSLLEKAYGYTF
NA,TRBV9,TRBJ2-2,CASSVGGGAGETGELFF
TRBD1,TRBV6-1,TRBJ2-7,CASSAQGSSYEQYF
TRBD1,TRBV18,TRBJ2-1,CASSPRTGFYNEQFF
TRBD1,TRBV5-4,TRBJ2-7,CASSLGQGAVYEQYF
NA,TRBV6-1,TRBJ2-1,CASSKRASSYNEQFF
NA,TRBV11-3,TRBJ2-2,CASSRSFTGELFF
TRBD1,TRBV19,TRBJ1-1,CATTRDREMGAFF
NA,TRBV7-9,TRBJ2-5,CASTYRDLETQYF
NA,TRBV27,TRBJ1-1,CASSPTRGLGGGNTEAFF
TRBD1,TRBV10-3,TRBJ1-2,CAISEASGTGNGYTF
TRBD1,TRBV6-1,TRBJ2-6,CASSDRQGLSSANVLTF
NA,TRBV20-1,TRBJ2-3,CSASTSRDTDTQYF
NA,TRBV5-1,TRBJ2-3,CASSLVAGGPDTQYF
NA,TRBV28,TRBJ1-2,CASSVGASNYGYTF
NA,TRBV20-1,TRBJ2-1,CSAGASVSYNEQFF
NA,TRBV6-5,TRBJ1-2,CASSYSIGFGYGYTF
NA,TRBV7-9,TRBJ1-6,CASSLGAGNSPLHF
NA,TRBV20-1,TRBJ1-4,CSARVPVFGPGRGWEKLFF
NA,TRBV10-1,TRBJ1-1,CASSEASPRNTEAFF
NA,TRBV20-1,TRBJ1-4,CSATGPSNEKLFF
NA,TRBV27,TRBJ1-6,CASSLLAGSNSPLHF
NA,TRBV7-3,TRBJ2-1,CASSLQDAAEQFF
TRBD1,TRBV7-2,TRBJ2-3,CASSRQTGNADTQYF
NA,TRBV7-9,TRBJ2-1,CASSFQGSGEQFF
NA,TRBV11-2,TRBJ2-7,CASSPGRGLSYEQYF
TRBD1,TRBV11-2,TRBJ1-2,CASSLESGGGYGYTF
NA,TRBV27,TRBJ1-5,CASSLGGQGMQPQHF
NA,TRBV27,TRBJ2-3,CASRRTDTTDTQYF
TRBD2,TRBV12-3/TRBV12-4,TRBJ2-7,CASSGLGWGSSYEQYF
NA,TRBV5-1,TRBJ1-1,CASSTPGQPNTEAFF
NA,TRBV20-1,TRBJ1-5,CSAGDSSNQPQHF
NA,TRBV20-1,TRBJ1-2,CSARETGYGYTF